These T cell receptor beta chains were read from a single sample in a study of cytomegalovirus exposure and HLA in healthy donors. Generated by immunoSEQ multiplex PCR, the TCRdb table keeps only in-frame clones and is missing some. The data hold about 50,000 clones, with around 90% observed a single time. The sequencing input was PBMCs. The receptor set was obtained from a man aged 18 to 30 in good health and CMV-seronegative. Both conserved end residues are part of each CDR3. The order of the fields is D gene, V gene, CDR3 length, clone size, J gene, CDR3 protein, CDR3 DNA. A D gene is named only where the DNA matches it firmly. Clone size is not always given. Where it is, it says once, few, many or a class for expanded clones.

NA	TRBV5-1	13	NA	TRBJ2-7	CASSAGISYEQYF	TGCGCCAGCAGCGCAGGGATTTCCTACGAGCAGTACTTC
TRBD2	TRBV14	18	NA	TRBJ2-7	CASSQGALAGGGDYEQYF	TGTGCCAGCAGCCAAGGCGCGCTAGCGGGAGGAGGCGATTACGAGCAGTACTTC
TRBD1	TRBV6-1	15	once	TRBJ1-2	CASSDVTGEAYGYTF	TGTGCCAGCAGTGACGTGACAGGGGAGGCCTATGGCTACACCTTC
NA	TRBV19	13	NA	TRBJ2-7	CASSSQGNGEQYF	TGTGCCAGTAGTAGTCAGGGAAACGGCGAGCAGTACTTC
TRBD2	TRBV9	17	NA	TRBJ2-1	CASSTHSGRASADEQFF	TGTGCCAGCAGCACCCATAGCGGGAGGGCCTCGGCGGATGAGCAGTTCTTC
NA	TRBV6-6	11	NA	TRBJ2-2	CASTTGEGLFF	TGTGCCAGCACCACCGGAGAAGGGCTGTTTTTT
TRBD1	TRBV5-4	16	NA	TRBJ2-1	CASSLGAGTGLHEQFF	TGTGCCAGCAGCTTGGGGGCCGGGACAGGACTCCATGAGCAGTTCTTC
TRBD2	TRBV29-1	15	NA	TRBJ2-1	CSVGQRLAGYNEQFF	TGCAGCGTTGGACAGCGACTAGCGGGGTACAATGAGCAGTTCTTC
NA	TRBV15	14	NA	TRBJ1-5	CATSRDSRTQPQHF	TGTGCCACCAGCAGGGACAGTCGTACTCAGCCCCAGCATTTT
TRBD2	TRBV5-6	15	NA	TRBJ2-3	CASSFLAGSTDTQYF	TGTGCCAGCAGCTTTCTAGCGGGTAGCACAGATACGCAGTATTTT
NA	TRBV19	14	NA	TRBJ2-3	CASSIASGTDTQYF	TGTGCCAGTAGTATCGCTAGCGGCACAGATACGCAGTATTTT
TRBD2	TRBV5-1	16	NA	TRBJ2-5	CASSPGTSGGQETQYF	TGCGCCAGCAGCCCTGGGACTAGCGGGGGACAAGAGACCCAGTACTTC
TRBD2	TRBV19	14	NA	TRBJ2-2	CASHSAGGSGELFF	TGTGCCAGTCATTCAGCGGGGGGCTCCGGGGAGCTGTTTTTT
NA	TRBV29-1	14	NA	TRBJ1-4	CSVGLQGGNEKLFF	TGCAGCGTTGGCCTACAGGGTGGGAATGAAAAACTGTTTTTT
TRBD2	TRBV9	15	NA	TRBJ2-5	CASSVVAGGRETQYF	TGTGCCAGCAGCGTTGTGGCGGGAGGTAGGGAGACCCAGTACTTC
NA	TRBV28	11	NA	TRBJ1-1	CASSPSGVAFF	TGTGCCAGCAGTCCCTCCGGTGTTGCTTTCTTT
NA	TRBV7-9	15	NA	TRBJ2-1	CASSLLPGANNEQFF	TGTGCCAGCAGCCTCCTACCTGGGGCAAACAATGAGCAGTTCTTC
TRBD1	TRBV29-1	12	NA	TRBJ2-1	CSVGQGENEQFF	TGCAGCGTTGGACAGGGGGAAAATGAGCAGTTCTTC
NA	TRBV4-3	17	NA	TRBJ2-1	CASSQVGGPVYSNEQFF	TGCGCCAGCAGCCAAGTAGGAGGGCCGGTTTACTCCAATGAGCAGTTCTTC
TRBD2	TRBV7-2	17	NA	TRBJ2-7	CASRFRLAGPVTYEQYF	TGTGCCAGCAGATTCCGACTAGCGGGACCCGTAACCTACGAGCAGTACTTC
NA	TRBV5-1	15	NA	TRBJ2-7	CASSLGRQEIYEQYF	TGCGCCAGCAGCTTGGGGAGACAGGAGATCTACGAGCAGTACTTC
NA	TRBV5-4	18	NA	TRBJ2-6	CASSLRAGRFSGANVLTF	TGTGCCAGCAGCTTACGTGCAGGGAGGTTCTCTGGGGCCAACGTCCTGACTTTC
NA	TRBV5-1	19	NA	TRBJ2-6	CASSLWAGLRLSGANVLTF	TGCGCCAGCAGCTTGTGGGCAGGACTCCGTCTGTCTGGGGCCAACGTCCTGACTTTC
TRBD2	TRBV4-3	18	NA	TRBJ2-7	CASSQEWVRTSGNHEQYF	TGCGCCAGCAGCCAAGAATGGGTTCGAACTAGCGGGAACCACGAGCAGTACTTC
NA	TRBV5-4	16	few	TRBJ2-2	CASSLGGTSFAGELFF	TGTGCCAGCAGCTTGGGGGGCACTAGCTTCGCCGGGGAGCTGTTTTTT
NA	TRBV27	16	NA	TRBJ2-3	CASSSRGPRSTDTQYF	TGTGCCAGCAGTTCCAGGGGCCCTCGGAGCACAGATACGCAGTATTTT
NA	TRBV7-9	19	NA	TRBJ2-2	CASSTYRVREPANTGELFF	TGTGCCAGCAGCACCTACAGGGTCCGGGAACCCGCGAACACCGGGGAGCTGTTTTTT
NA	TRBV28	14	NA	TRBJ2-1	CASSPSAAYNEQFF	TGTGCCAGCAGCCCATCGGCGGCTTACAATGAGCAGTTCTTC
NA	TRBV7-9	13	NA	TRBJ1-1	CASSFGTGTMGGF	NA
TRBD2	TRBV27	17	NA	TRBJ2-1	CASSFVSSGSQAREQFF	TGTGCCAGCAGTTTTGTGTCTAGCGGGAGTCAAGCACGCGAGCAGTTCTTC
TRBD2	TRBV5-1	13	NA	TRBJ2-7	CASSREPLGEQYF	TGCGCCAGCTCGCGGGAGCCCCTGGGCGAGCAGTACTTC
TRBD1	TRBV19	15	NA	TRBJ2-7	CASSLPGQGSYEQYF	TGTGCCAGTAGCCTACCGGGACAGGGGTCCTACGAGCAGTACTTC
NA	TRBV5-1	17	NA	TRBJ2-1	CASSFDGPRAPFGEQFF	TGCGCCAGCAGCTTTGACGGCCCCAGGGCCCCTTTTGGTGAGCAGTTCTTC
NA	TRBV7-2	14	few	TRBJ2-7	CASSSNRVSYEQYF	TGTGCCAGCAGCAGCAACAGGGTCTCCTACGAGCAGTACTTC
TRBD2	TRBV10-3	16	NA	TRBJ2-2	CAIRMTSGRAHGELFF	TGTGCCATCAGGATGACTAGCGGGAGGGCCCACGGGGAGCTGTTTTTT
TRBD1	TRBV7-2	14	NA	TRBJ2-7	CASRRDRTYYEQYF	TGTGCCAGCAGGAGGGACAGGACGTACTACGAGCAGTACTTC
TRBD1	TRBV5-4	17	few	TRBJ1-1	CASSLDGTGTANTEAFF	TGTGCCAGCAGCTTGGATGGAACCGGGACAGCGAACACTGAAGCTTTCTTT
NA	TRBV7-8	15	NA	TRBJ2-7	CASSSRRISSYEQYF	TGTGCCAGCAGCTCAAGGAGGATCAGCTCCTACGAGCAGTACTTC
NA	TRBV20-1	11	once	TRBJ2-1	CSAPRGREQFF	TGCAGTGCCCCCAGGGGACGTGAGCAGTTCTTC
TRBD1	TRBV7-2	17	NA	TRBJ1-5	CASTLPQGAYSNQPQHF	TGTGCCAGCACCCTCCCTCAGGGGGCTTATAGCAATCAGCCCCAGCATTTT
NA	TRBV19	16	NA	TRBJ1-5	CASSMNRAMGNQPQHF	TGTGCCAGTAGTATGAACAGGGCAATGGGCAATCAGCCCCAGCATTTT
NA	TRBV10-1	14	NA	TRBJ2-1	CASSNKGTYNEQFF	TGCGCCAGCAGTAACAAGGGGACTTACAATGAGCAGTTCTTC
TRBD1	TRBV19	13	NA	TRBJ2-7	CASIGQGLSEQYF	TGTGCCAGTATAGGACAGGGTCTGTCCGAGCAGTACTTC
NA	TRBV19	13	NA	TRBJ1-5	CASTTAGDQPQHF	TGTGCCAGTACTACGGCAGGGGATCAGCCCCAGCATTTT
NA	TRBV28	13	NA	TRBJ2-2	CASTRQATGELFF	TGTGCCAGCACCCGCCAGGCCACCGGGGAGCTGTTTTTT
NA	TRBV6-1	14	NA	TRBJ2-1	CASLGTPRTNEQFF	TGTGCCAGCCTAGGGACTCCCCGGACCAATGAGCAGTTCTTC
TRBD2	TRBV11-2	17	NA	TRBJ2-3	CASTGTSGRGGTDTQYF	TGTGCCAGCACCGGGACTAGCGGGAGAGGGGGCACAGATACGCAGTATTTT
TRBD2	TRBV6-6	15	NA	TRBJ2-7	CASFTGLAGGYEQYF	TGTGCCAGCTTCACAGGACTAGCGGGAGGGTACGAGCAGTACTTC
TRBD2	TRBV7-9	15	NA	TRBJ2-7	CASSLTPGLTYEQYF	TGTGCCAGCAGCTTAACACCGGGACTAACTTACGAGCAGTACTTC
NA	TRBV27	15	NA	TRBJ2-7	CASSTTRSPKREQYF	TGTGCCAGCAGTACAACCCGATCCCCCAAGAGGGAGCAGTACTTC
TRBD1	TRBV5-1	18	NA	TRBJ2-6	CASSLRSGGASGANVLTF	TGCGCCAGCAGCTTGAGGTCAGGGGGCGCCTCCGGGGCCAACGTCCTGACTTTC
TRBD2	TRBV27	14	once	TRBJ2-1	CASTGLAGENEQFF	TGTGCCAGCACGGGACTAGCGGGAGAAAATGAGCAGTTCTTC
NA	TRBV27	13	NA	TRBJ2-7	CASSVTRGGEQYF	TGTGCCAGCAGTGTCACTAGGGGAGGCGAGCAGTACTTC
TRBD1	TRBV9	15	NA	TRBJ2-1	CASSGAGTGKREQFF	TGTGCCAGCAGCGGGGCCGGGACAGGGAAACGCGAGCAGTTCTTC
NA	TRBV6-5	14	NA	TRBJ2-1	CASSVAASYNEQFF	TGTGCCAGCAGTGTGGCTGCCTCCTACAATGAGCAGTTCTTC
NA	TRBV14	14	NA	TRBJ2-1	CASSVQGFDNEQFF	TGTGCCAGCAGCGTCCAGGGTTTTGACAATGAGCAGTTCTTC
NA	TRBV19	15	NA	TRBJ1-5	CASSWREGGNQPQHF	TGTGCCAGTAGTTGGCGGGAGGGAGGCAATCAGCCCCAGCATTTT